This TCR beta chain comes out of a study of beta chain features in type 1 diabetes. Across the study: Researchers looked at over 100,000,000 sorted cells across all samples.

On this clone itself: No antigen is known for it.

Expressed TCRB transcripts were sequenced because the entire RNA isolate underwent reverse transcription. Repertoires were generated with immunoSEQ multiplex PCR, while TCRdb's copy carries only in-frame clones and drops some. This sample carries roughly 28,000 clones, 55% to 60% of them seen once, and the ten largest clones take approximately 1.4%. Findings of the study overall: Shortening that was moderate but significant affected the TCRB CDR3s of Type 1 diabetes patients in all four CD4+ subsets.

This clonotype was sampled from a woman between 18 and 29 years old with type 1 diabetes. The sample consisted of Tregs from blood.

The CDR3 spells CASSIASSGSKGEQFF. The CDR3 bases are TGTGCCAGTAGTATTGCCTCTAGCGGGAGCAAGGGTGAGCAGTTCTTC. The chain is built from TRBV19 and TRBJ2-1, with 10 bases aligning to TRBD2. The V segment lost 3 bases and the J segment 9 bases; nucleotides outside the gene matches: 11. Germline loops: CDR1 LNHDA, CDR2 SQIVND (reference sequence). The CDR3 runs 16 residues.